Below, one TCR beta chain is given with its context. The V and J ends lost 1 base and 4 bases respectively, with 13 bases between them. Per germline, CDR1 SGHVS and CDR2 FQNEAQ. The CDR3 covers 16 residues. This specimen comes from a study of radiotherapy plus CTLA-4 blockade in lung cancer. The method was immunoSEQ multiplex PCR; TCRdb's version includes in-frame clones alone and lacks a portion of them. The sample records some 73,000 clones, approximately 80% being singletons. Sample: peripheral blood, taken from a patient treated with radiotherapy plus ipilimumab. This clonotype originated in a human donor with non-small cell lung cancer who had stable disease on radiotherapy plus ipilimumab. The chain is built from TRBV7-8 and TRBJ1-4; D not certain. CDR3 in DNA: TGTGCCAGCAGCTTAGTTATACCGCGGAGTAATGAAAAACTGTTTTTT. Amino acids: CASSLVIPRSNEKLFF.